This T cell receptor beta chain stems from a study of T cell repertoires in cytomegalovirus infection. At the level of the study: Recently described HLA-C-restricted plus well-studied HLA-B-restricted CMV epitopes were used. CMV infection plus the matching HLA type was flagged by public TCR beta signatures. Study results and caveats: It was HLA-C-restricted CMV-specific TCR beta clonotypes that dominated the response ex vivo. CMV carriers having the relevant HLA were flagged by cumulative public TCR beta family frequency.

Trimming cost V 4 bases and J 4 bases, with 9 bases left between them. The length of the CDR3 is 12 residues. Germline lookup yields CDR1 DFQATT and CDR2 SNEGSKA (reference sequence). TCRdb itself ran the reads through MiXCR, one entry per CDR3 protein. The sample carries hundreds of thousands of distinct CDR3 sequences, roughly 33% recorded once. This clonotype was observed a handful of times. What it binds is not known. The TCR comes from a human donor in good health (CMV status not recorded). Some clones in this sample may be carry-over from other donors' samples. The gene calls are TRBV20-1 and TRBJ2-3; D ambiguous. Sequences were derived from cultured PBMCs, sampled from culture after CMV antigen stimulation. CDR3 nucleotide sequence: TGCAGTGCTACCGACCAATCAGATACGCAGTATTTT. Translating gives CSATDQSDTQYF.